This entry is about one T cell receptor beta chain. What it binds is not known. CDR3 length: 14 residues. The V gene end was trimmed by 4 bases and the J gene end by 2 bases; junction bases not matched to a gene: 8. Germline V gives CDR1 GTSNPN, CDR2 SVGIG (reference sequence). The sample comes from a study of beta chain features in type 1 diabetes. General study findings and limits: VDJ junctions in type 1 diabetes patients carried more deletions and fewer insertions. Shorter templates may be favored by PCR, equally so in patients and controls. There was a moderate but significant shortening of TCRB CDR3s in all four CD4+ subsets of Type 1 diabetes patients.

The study reverse transcribed the entire isolated RNA, so it sequenced expressed TCRB transcripts. TCRdb keeps only in-frame clones here, not all; method: immunoSEQ multiplex PCR. Of about 660,000 clones listed, about 14% were seen once; the top ten hold approximately 0.043%. Sequenced material: naive CD4+ T cells from blood. The genes are TRBV30 and TRBJ2-7; TRBD2 aligns across 7 bases. This receptor was identified in a man aged 18 to 30 with type 1 diabetes. The CDR3 region has the DNA TGTGCCTGGATTCCGTCGGGGGGTGCCTACGAGCAGTACTTC. It is translated as CAWIPSGGAYEQYF.